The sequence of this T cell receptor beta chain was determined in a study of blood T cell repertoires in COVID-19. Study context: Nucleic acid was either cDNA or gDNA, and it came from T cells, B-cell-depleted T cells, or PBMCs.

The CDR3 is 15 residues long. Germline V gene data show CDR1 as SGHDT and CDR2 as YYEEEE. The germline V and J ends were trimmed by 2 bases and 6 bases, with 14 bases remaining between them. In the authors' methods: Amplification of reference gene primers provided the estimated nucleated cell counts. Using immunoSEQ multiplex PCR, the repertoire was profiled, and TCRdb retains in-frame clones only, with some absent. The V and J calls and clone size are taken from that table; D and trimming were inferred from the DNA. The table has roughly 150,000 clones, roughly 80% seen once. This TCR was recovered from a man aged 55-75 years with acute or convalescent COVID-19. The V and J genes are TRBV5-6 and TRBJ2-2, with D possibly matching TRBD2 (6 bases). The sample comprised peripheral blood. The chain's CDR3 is CASSFAGPGAGELFF. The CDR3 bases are TGTGCCAGCAGCTTTGCCGGGCCGGGGGCCGGGGAGCTGTTTTTT.